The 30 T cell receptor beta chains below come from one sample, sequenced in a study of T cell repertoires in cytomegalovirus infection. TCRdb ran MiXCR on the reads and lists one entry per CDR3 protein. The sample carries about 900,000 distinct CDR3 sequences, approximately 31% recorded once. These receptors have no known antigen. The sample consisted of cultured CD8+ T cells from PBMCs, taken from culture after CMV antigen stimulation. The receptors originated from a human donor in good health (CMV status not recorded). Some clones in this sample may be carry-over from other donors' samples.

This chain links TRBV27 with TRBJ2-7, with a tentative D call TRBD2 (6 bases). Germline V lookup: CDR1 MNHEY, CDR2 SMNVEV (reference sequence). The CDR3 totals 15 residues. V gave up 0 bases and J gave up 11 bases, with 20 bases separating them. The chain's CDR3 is CASSLSWGTPLPKYF. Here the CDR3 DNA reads TGTGCCAGCAGTTTATCGTGGGGGACTCCCCTACCAAAGTACTTC.

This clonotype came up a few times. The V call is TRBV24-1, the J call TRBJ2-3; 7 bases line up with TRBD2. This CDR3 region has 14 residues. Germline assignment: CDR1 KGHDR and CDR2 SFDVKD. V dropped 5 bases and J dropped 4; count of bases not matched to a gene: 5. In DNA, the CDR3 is TGTGCCACCAGTGGACTAGCTCGGGCAGATACGCAGTATTTT. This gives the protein CATSGLARADTQYF.

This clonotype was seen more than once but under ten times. In DNA, the CDR3 is TGTGCCAGCAGTGATTCAGGACAGGGGAGGGAGACCCAGTACTTC. It codes for CASSDSGQGRETQYF. J is TRBJ2-5 and V is TRBV2, with 9 bases that match TRBD1. CDR1 and CDR2 (germline): SNHLY, FYNNEI. This CDR3 is built from 15 residues. V shed 3 bases, J shed 5 bases, and the junction held 7 bases outside the gene matches.

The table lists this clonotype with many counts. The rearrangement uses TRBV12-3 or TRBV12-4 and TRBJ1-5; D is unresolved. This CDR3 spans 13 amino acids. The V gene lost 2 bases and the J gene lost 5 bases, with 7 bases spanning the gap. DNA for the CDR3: TGTGCCAGCAGTTTATTGAGGGATCAGCCCCAGCATTTT. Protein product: CASSLLRDQPQHF.

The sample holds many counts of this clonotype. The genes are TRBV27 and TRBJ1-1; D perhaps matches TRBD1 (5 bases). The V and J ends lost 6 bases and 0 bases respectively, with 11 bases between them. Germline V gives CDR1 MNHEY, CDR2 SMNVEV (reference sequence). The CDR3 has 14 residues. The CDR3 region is CASSPGRMNTEAFF. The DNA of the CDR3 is TGTGCCAGCAGCCCGGGACGGATGAACACTGAAGCTTTCTTT.

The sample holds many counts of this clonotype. Written as DNA, the CDR3 is TGTGCCAGCAGCGGCCCACAGTACAATCAGCCCCAGCATTTT. Amino acid sequence: CASSGPQYNQPQHF. This chain links TRBV7-2 with TRBJ1-5; unclear D gene. Germline CDR1 SGHTA, CDR2 FQGNSA. The CDR3 runs to 14 residues. V shed 5 bases and J shed 3 bases, with 11 bases lying between them.

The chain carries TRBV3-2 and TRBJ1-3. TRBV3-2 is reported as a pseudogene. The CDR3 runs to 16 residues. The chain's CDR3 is CASSQDWQGTGNTIYF. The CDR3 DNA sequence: TGTGCCAGCAGCCAAGATTGGCAGGGCACTGGAAACACCATATATTTT.

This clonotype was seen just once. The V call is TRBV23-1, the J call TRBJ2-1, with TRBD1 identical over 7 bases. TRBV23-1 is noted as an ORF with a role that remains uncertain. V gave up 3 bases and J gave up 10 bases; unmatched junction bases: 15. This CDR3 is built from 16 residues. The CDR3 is CASSHPDRAPYTEQFF. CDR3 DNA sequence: TGCGCCAGCAGTCACCCAGACAGGGCCCCCTACACCGAGCAGTTCTTC.

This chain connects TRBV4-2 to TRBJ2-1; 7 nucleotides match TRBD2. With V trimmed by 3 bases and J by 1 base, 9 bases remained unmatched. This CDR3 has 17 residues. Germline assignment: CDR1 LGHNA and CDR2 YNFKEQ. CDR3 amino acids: CASSHGGAGESYNEQFF. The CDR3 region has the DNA TGTGCCAGCAGCCATGGCGGGGCGGGGGAATCCTACAATGAGCAGTTCTTC.

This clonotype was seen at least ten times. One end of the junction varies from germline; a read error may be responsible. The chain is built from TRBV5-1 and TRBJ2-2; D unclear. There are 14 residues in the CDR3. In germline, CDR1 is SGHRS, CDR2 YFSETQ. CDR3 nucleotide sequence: TGTGCCAGCAGCCTCGTCGCGAACACCGGGGAGCTGTTTTTT. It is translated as CASSLVANTGELFF. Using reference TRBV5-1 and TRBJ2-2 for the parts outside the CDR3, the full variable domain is KAGVTQTPRYLIKTRGQQVTLSCSPISGHRSVSWYQQTPGQGLQFLFEYFSETQRNKGNFPGRFSGRQFSNSRSEMNVSTLELGDSALYLCASSLVANTGELFFGEGSRLTVL.

The CDR3 is CASHPRDRDGYTF. DNA of the CDR3: TGTGCCAGCCACCCCCGGGACAGGGATGGCTACACCTTC. The V and J genes are TRBV6-1 and TRBJ1-2; 9 bases align to TRBD1. The CDR3 is 13 residues long. V gave up 8 bases and J gave up 6 bases; unmatched junction bases: 7. CDR1 and CDR2 from the germline V gene are MNHNS and SASEGT.

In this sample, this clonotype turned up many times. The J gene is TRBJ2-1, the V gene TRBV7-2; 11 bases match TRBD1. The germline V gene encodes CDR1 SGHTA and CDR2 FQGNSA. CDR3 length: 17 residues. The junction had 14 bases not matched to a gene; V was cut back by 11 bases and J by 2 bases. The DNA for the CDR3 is TGTGCCGGAAGGACAGGGGGCCGTCTCCCCGCCTACAATGAGCAGTTCTTC. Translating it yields CAGRTGGRLPAYNEQFF.

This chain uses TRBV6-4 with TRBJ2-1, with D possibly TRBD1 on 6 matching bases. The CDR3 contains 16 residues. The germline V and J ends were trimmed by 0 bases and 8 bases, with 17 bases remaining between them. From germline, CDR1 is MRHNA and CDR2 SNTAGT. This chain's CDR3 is CASSDSGNRVRDEQFF. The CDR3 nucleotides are TGTGCCAGCAGTGACTCAGGAAACAGGGTTAGGGATGAGCAGTTCTTC.

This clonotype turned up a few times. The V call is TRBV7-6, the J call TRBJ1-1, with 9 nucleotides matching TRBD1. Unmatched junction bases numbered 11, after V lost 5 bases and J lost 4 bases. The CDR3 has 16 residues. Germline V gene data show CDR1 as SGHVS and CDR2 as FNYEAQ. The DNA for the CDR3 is TGTGCCAGCAGCCCACCGGGACAGGGTTGGGGCACTGAAGCTTTCTTT. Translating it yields CASSPPGQGWGTEAFF.

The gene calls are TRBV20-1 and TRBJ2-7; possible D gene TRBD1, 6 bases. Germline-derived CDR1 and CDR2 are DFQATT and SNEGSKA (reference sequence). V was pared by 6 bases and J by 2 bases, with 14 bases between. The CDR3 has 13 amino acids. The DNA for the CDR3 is TGCAGTGCCCGACAGGATCCAACCTACGAGCAGTACTTC. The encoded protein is CSARQDPTYEQYF.

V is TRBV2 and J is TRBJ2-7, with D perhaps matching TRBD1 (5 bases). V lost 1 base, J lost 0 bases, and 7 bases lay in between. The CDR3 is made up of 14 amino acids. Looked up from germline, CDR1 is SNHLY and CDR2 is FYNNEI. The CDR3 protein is CASSEGGSSYEQYF. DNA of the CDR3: TGTGCCAGCAGTGAAGGGGGCAGCTCCTACGAGCAGTACTTC.

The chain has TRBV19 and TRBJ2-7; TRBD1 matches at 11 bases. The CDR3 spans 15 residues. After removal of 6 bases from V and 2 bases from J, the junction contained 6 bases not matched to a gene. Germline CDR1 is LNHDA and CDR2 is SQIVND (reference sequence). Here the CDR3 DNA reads TGTGCCAGTAGGATGGGACAGGGGGGAACCTACGAGCAGTACTTC. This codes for CASRMGQGGTYEQYF.

In DNA form, the CDR3 reads TGTGCCAGCAGCCAAGAATTTATTCGACAGGGGGCCTACAATGAGCAGTTCTTC. Protein: CASSQEFIRQGAYNEQFF. J is TRBJ2-1 and V is TRBV14, with 9 nucleotides matching TRBD1. V shed 0 bases, J shed 2 bases, and the junction held 8 bases outside the gene matches. The germline gives CDR1 SGHDN, CDR2 FVKESK. The CDR3 has 18 residues.

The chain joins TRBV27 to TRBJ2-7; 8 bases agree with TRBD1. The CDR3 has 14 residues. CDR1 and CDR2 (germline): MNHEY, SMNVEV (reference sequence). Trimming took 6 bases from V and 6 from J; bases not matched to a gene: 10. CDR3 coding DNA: TGTGCCAGCAGCCCTGGCGCAGGGGGCGTCGAGCAGTACGTC. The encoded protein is CASSPGAGGVEQYV.

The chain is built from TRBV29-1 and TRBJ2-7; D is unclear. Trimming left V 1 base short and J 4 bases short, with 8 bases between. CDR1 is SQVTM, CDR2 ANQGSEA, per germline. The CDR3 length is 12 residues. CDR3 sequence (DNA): TGCAGCGTTGAAGTTGTAAGATACGAGCAGTACTTC. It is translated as CSVEVVRYEQYF.

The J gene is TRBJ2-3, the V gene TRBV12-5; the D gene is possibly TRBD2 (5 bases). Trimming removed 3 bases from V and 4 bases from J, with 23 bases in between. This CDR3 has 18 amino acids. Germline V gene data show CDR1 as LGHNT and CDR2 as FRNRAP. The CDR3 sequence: CASGFTTEAGREADTQYF. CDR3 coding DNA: TGTGCTAGTGGTTTCACGACGGAGGCTGGGCGCGAGGCAGATACGCAGTATTTT.

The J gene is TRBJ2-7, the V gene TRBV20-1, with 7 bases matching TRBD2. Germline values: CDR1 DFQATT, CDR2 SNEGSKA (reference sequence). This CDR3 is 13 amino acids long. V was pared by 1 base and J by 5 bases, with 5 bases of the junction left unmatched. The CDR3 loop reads CSARGLASHEQYF. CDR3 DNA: TGCAGTGCTAGAGGACTAGCTAGCCACGAGCAGTACTTC.

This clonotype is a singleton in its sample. CDR3 coding DNA: TGTGCCAACTCGGCACACTCCTACAATGAGCAGTTCTTC. It yields the protein CANSAHSYNEQFF. The V call is TRBV19, the J call TRBJ2-1; D is undetermined. Deletions cut 10 bases from V and 0 bases from J, with 10 bases between. CDR1 LNHDA and CDR2 SQIVND come from the germline V gene (reference sequence). This CDR3 region has 13 residues.

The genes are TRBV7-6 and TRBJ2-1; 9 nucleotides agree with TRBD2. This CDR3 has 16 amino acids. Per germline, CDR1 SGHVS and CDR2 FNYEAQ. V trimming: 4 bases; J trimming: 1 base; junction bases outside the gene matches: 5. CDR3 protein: CASSSLAGVSYNEQFF. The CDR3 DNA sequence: TGTGCCAGCAGCTCCTTAGCGGGGGTTTCCTACAATGAGCAGTTCTTC. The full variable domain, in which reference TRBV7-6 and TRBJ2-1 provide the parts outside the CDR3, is GAGVSQSPRYKVTKRGQDVALRCDPISGHVSLYWYRQALGQGPEFLTYFNYEAQQDKSGLPNDRFSAERPEGSISTLTIQRTEQRDSAMYRCASSSLAGVSYNEQFFGPGTRLTVL.

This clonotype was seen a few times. CDR3 in amino acids: CASSQGGGSTDTQYF. The CDR3 DNA is TGTGCCAGCAGCCAAGGTGGGGGCAGCACAGATACGCAGTATTTT. This sequence joins TRBV14 and TRBJ2-3, with D possibly TRBD1 on 6 matching bases. V was shortened by 1 base and J by 0 bases, with 8 bases between the two germline ends. This CDR3 spans 15 amino acids. Germline CDR1 reads SGHDN; CDR2 reads FVKESK. Combining the CDR3 with reference TRBV14 and TRBJ2-3 gives the whole variable domain EAGVTQFPSHSVIEKGQTVTLRCDPISGHDNLYWYRRVMGKEIKFLLHFVKESKQDESGMPNNRFLAERTGGTYSTLKVQPAELEDSGVYFCASSQGGGSTDTQYFGPGTRLTVL.

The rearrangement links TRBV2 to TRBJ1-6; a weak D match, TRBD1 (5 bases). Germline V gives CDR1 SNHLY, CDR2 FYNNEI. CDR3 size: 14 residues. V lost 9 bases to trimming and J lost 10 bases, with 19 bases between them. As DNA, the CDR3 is TGTGCCAGGGGGGACTTCGGGGAGGGCTCACCCCTCCACTTT. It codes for CARGDFGEGSPLHF.

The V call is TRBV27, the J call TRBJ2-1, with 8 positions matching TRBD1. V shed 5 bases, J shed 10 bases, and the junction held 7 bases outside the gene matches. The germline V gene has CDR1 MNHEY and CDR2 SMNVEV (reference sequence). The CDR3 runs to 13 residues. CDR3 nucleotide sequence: TGTGCCAGCAGTCCCGGGACAGGCGAGGAGCAGTTCTTC. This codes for CASSPGTGEEQFF.

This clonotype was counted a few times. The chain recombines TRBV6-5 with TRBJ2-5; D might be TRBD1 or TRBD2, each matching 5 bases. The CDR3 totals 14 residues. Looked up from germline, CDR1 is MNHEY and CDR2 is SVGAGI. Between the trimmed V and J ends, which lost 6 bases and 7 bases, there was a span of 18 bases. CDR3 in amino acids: CASSPRGQGGTQYF. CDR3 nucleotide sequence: TGTGCCAGCAGCCCTCGGGGTCAGGGCGGGACCCAGTACTTC.

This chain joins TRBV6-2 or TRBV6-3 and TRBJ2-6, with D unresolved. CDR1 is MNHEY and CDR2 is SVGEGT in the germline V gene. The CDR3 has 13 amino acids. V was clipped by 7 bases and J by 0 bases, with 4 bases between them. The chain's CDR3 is CASTPSGANVLTF. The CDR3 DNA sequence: TGTGCCAGCACCCCCTCTGGGGCCAACGTCCTGACTTTC.

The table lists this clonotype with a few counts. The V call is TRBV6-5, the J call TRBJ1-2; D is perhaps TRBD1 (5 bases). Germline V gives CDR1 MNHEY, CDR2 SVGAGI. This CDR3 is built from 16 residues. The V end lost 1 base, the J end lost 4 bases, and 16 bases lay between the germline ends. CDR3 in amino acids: CASSYYSRDAGYGYTF. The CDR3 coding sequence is TGTGCCAGCAGTTACTACTCCAGGGATGCCGGCTATGGCTACACCTTC.